Presented here are 26 T cell receptor beta chains from one specimen sequenced in a study of T cell responses to AZD1222 COVID-19 vaccine. TCRdb's copy holds only in-frame clones and misses some; the assay was immunoSEQ multiplex PCR. The sample has under 100,000 clones, 90% to 95% seen once. The material was peripheral blood, obtained on day 0 of AZD1222 vaccination. Every receptor here comes from an adult in good health.

The V and J genes are TRBV29-1 and TRBJ2-1; D is unresolved. This CDR3 is built from 14 residues. Trimming cost V 4 bases and J 5 bases, with 15 bases left between them. Germline CDR1 and CDR2: SQVTM and ANQGSEA. CDR3 coding DNA: TGCAGCGTTGTGAGGACCCCAGCCGACAATGAGCAGTTCTTC. Translation gives CSVVRTPADNEQFF.

The rearrangement joins TRBV9 to TRBJ1-3, with a possible D match to TRBD1 (6 bases). V was pared by 4 bases and J by 2 bases, with 13 bases between. In germline, CDR1 is SGDLS, CDR2 YYNGEE. The CDR3 covers 15 residues. The DNA for the CDR3 is TGTGCCAGCAGCCCTACGGGGGCTACTGGAAACACCATATATTTT. It is translated as CASSPTGATGNTIYF.

V usage is TRBV12-2 and J usage is TRBJ1-4; the table assigns TRBD1, which was not confirmed against the DNA. TRBV12-2 is a known pseudogene. CDR3 length equals 15 residues. CDR3 sequence: CASHLLTGDNEKLFF. DNA of the CDR3: TGTGCAAGTCACCTTCTGACAGGGGATAATGAAAAACTGTTTTTT.

The J gene is TRBJ2-5, the V gene TRBV7-9; no reliable D call. The CDR3 spans 11 residues. Germline CDR1 is SEHNR and CDR2 is FQNEAQ (reference sequence). Trimming took off 1 base at V and 7 bases at J, with 4 bases between the two ends. The CDR3 DNA reads TGTGCCAGCAGCTTAGGGGGGACCCAGTACTTC. This encodes CASSLGGTQYF.

This rearrangement joins TRBV5-4 to TRBJ1-2, with a possible D match to TRBD1 (5 bases). The CDR3 spans 13 residues. V was clipped by 4 bases and J by 4 bases, with 11 bases between them. Germline assignment: CDR1 SGHNT and CDR2 YYREEE (reference sequence). The CDR3 sequence: CASSPWDAYGYTF. The CDR3 DNA follows: TGTGCCAGCAGCCCCTGGGACGCCTATGGCTACACCTTC.

This clone was recorded once. The chain is built from TRBV6-1 and TRBJ2-3; no definite D call. The germline V and J ends were trimmed by 3 bases and 0 bases, with 10 bases remaining between them. CDR1 is MNHNS and CDR2 is SASEGT in the germline V gene. The CDR3 runs 15 residues. The CDR3 nucleotides are TGTGCCAGCAGTGACGGGCCACAAAGCACAGATACGCAGTATTTT. It yields the protein CASSDGPQSTDTQYF.

This chain joins TRBV5-1 and TRBJ2-3, with TRBD1 matching over 7 bases. The trim removed 4 bases at V and 4 bases at J, leaving 6 bases unmatched. The CDR3 sequence is 14 residues long. CDR1 and CDR2 from the germline V gene are SGHRS and YFSETQ. CDR3 amino acids: CASSKGTAADTQYF. In DNA form, the CDR3 reads TGCGCCAGCAGCAAAGGGACAGCCGCAGATACGCAGTATTTT.

The chain carries TRBV18 and TRBJ1-1, with TRBD1 identical over 8 bases. Germline V gene data show CDR1 as KGHSH and CDR2 as LQKENI. Trimming took 4 bases from V and 8 from J; bases not matched to a gene: 9. There are 14 residues in the CDR3. The CDR3 DNA is TGTGCCAGCTCACTTACAGGGGGGGTAGAGGAAGCTTTCTTT. This sequence encodes CASSLTGGVEEAFF.

V usage is TRBV5-1 and J usage is TRBJ1-4, with 7 bases that match TRBD1. CDR1 SGHRS and CDR2 YFSETQ come from the germline V gene. The CDR3 consists of 14 residues. J was trimmed by 8 bases and V by 7 bases; bases with no gene match: 11. The CDR3 region has the DNA TGCGCCAGCTCCAGGGGGACCTCCGGGGAAAAACTGTTTTTT. Translation: CASSRGTSGEKLFF.

The rearrangement links TRBV6-6 to TRBJ1-2; 7 bases match TRBD1. Trimming took 2 bases from V and 2 from J; bases not matched to a gene: 5. Germline CDR1 MNHNY, CDR2 SVGAGI (reference sequence). The CDR3 is 15 amino acids. As DNA, the CDR3 is TGTGCCAGCAGTTACGATCCGGGACAGAACTATGGCTACACCTTC. It specifies CASSYDPGQNYGYTF.

The rearrangement uses TRBV5-4 and TRBJ2-1; 8 bases match TRBD2. This CDR3 region has 16 residues. Germline CDR1 and CDR2: SGHNT and YYREEE (reference sequence). With 4 bases clipped from V and 2 bases from J, the junction kept 8 bases outside the gene matches. CDR3 in amino acids: CASSDKRGMTYNEQFF. The CDR3 DNA sequence: TGTGCCAGCAGCGATAAGCGGGGGATGACCTACAATGAGCAGTTCTTC.

The chain is built from TRBV7-9 and TRBJ1-2, with D tentatively TRBD1 (5 bases). Germline assignment: CDR1 SEHNR and CDR2 FQNEAQ (reference sequence). The V end was cut by 3 bases, the J end by 1 base, with 15 bases between. CDR3 length: 16 amino acids. CDR3 sequence (DNA): TGTGCCAGCAGCTTGGGGGACTGGGCTGTTAACTATGGCTACACCTTC. Translation gives CASSLGDWAVNYGYTF. Variable domain in full (rest from reference TRBV7-9 and TRBJ1-2): DTGVSQNPRHKITKRGQNVTFRCDPISEHNRLYWYRQTLGQGPEFLTYFQNEAQLEKSRLLSDRFSAERPKGSFSTLEIQRTEQGDSAMYLCASSLGDWAVNYGYTFGSGTRLTVV.

The rearrangement joins TRBV18 to TRBJ1-3, with D perhaps matching TRBD1 (5 bases). Germline CDR1 and CDR2: KGHSH and LQKENI. This CDR3 is built from 15 residues. Trimming pared 1 base from V and 3 bases from J, leaving 10 bases between. The DNA of the CDR3 is TGTGCCAGCTCACCACGAGGGGAAGGTGGAAACACCATATATTTT. Translated, it gives CASSPRGEGGNTIYF.

The chain combines TRBV5-1 with TRBJ1-2; 7 nucleotides match TRBD1. V lost 2 bases to trimming and J lost 3 bases; unmatched junction nucleotides: 7. In germline, CDR1 is SGHRS, CDR2 YFSETQ. The CDR3 sequence is 15 residues long. In nucleotides, the CDR3 is TGCGCCAGCAGCTTCAACACAGGGGTGGACTATGGCTACACCTTC. Amino acids: CASSFNTGVDYGYTF.

The chain joins TRBV9 to TRBJ1-5; TRBD1 matches at 9 bases. The CDR3 runs to 16 residues. In germline, CDR1 is SGDLS, CDR2 YYNGEE. Unmatched junction bases numbered 11, after V lost 4 bases and J lost 6 bases. DNA of the CDR3: TGTGCCAGCAGCTCGGGGACAGGGTTAGCGGGTCAGCCCCAGCATTTT. Encoded protein: CASSSGTGLAGQPQHF.

The chain recombines TRBV5-1 with TRBJ2-3, with TRBD2 identical over 8 bases. This CDR3 region has 16 residues. The germline CDR1 and CDR2 sequences are SGHRS and YFSETQ. Germline trimming cut 1 base from V and 4 bases from J; bases unmatched to any gene: 8. The CDR3 spells CASSLRISGEADTQYF. CDR3 nucleotides: TGCGCCAGCAGCTTGAGAATTAGCGGGGAGGCAGATACGCAGTATTTT. The full variable domain, its missing parts supplied by reference TRBV5-1 and TRBJ2-3, is KAGVTQTPRYLIKTRGQQVTLSCSPISGHRSVSWYQQTPGQGLQFLFEYFSETQRNKGNFPGRFSGRQFSNSRSEMNVSTLELGDSALYLCASSLRISGEADTQYFGPGTRLTVL.

The CDR3 region is CASSSGGSQFSGANVLTF. In DNA, the CDR3 is TGTGCCAGCAGCTCTGGGGGTTCCCAATTCTCTGGGGCCAACGTCCTGACTTTC. This chain joins TRBV7-2 and TRBJ2-6; possibly TRBD1 or TRBD2 for D (5 bases each). CDR1 and CDR2 (germline): SGHTA, FQGNSA. The CDR3 consists of 18 residues. Trimming pared 4 bases from V and 0 bases from J, leaving 16 bases between.

This sequence joins TRBV27 and TRBJ2-7; TRBD1 or TRBD2 may be the D gene (7 bases each). This CDR3 comprises 13 residues. Germline loops: CDR1 MNHEY, CDR2 SMNVEV (reference sequence). CDR3 nucleotides: TGTTCCACCAGGGGGGGCAGGGGCTACGAGCAGTACTTC. Translating it yields CSTRGGRGYEQYF.

The chain recombines TRBV7-9 with TRBJ1-6; D is perhaps TRBD1 (6 bases). Germline V gene sequence: CDR1 SEHNR, CDR2 FQNEAQ (reference sequence). Trimming took off 3 bases at V and 8 bases at J, with 14 bases between the two ends. The CDR3 runs 15 residues. CDR3 DNA: TGTGCCAGCAGCTTTTTCGGACAGCCAGATTCACCCCTCCACTTT. It specifies CASSFFGQPDSPLHF. Together with reference TRBV7-9 and TRBJ1-6, the CDR3 gives the full variable domain: DTGVSQNPRHKITKRGQNVTFRCDPISEHNRLYWYRQTLGQGPEFLTYFQNEAQLEKSRLLSDRFSAERPKGSFSTLEIQRTEQGDSAMYLCASSFFGQPDSPLHFGNGTRLTVT.

The chain links TRBV10-2 to TRBJ1-3; possibly TRBD1 for D (6 bases). The CDR3 has 18 amino acids. In germline, CDR1 is WSHSY, CDR2 SAAADI. The ends were cut back, 2 bases at V and 1 base at J, with 18 bases in the middle. CDR3 coding DNA: TGCGCCAGCAGTGAGGCGGCCCCACAGGGCATTTCTGGAAACACCATATATTTT. Amino acids: CASSEAAPQGISGNTIYF.

V is TRBV7-6 and J is TRBJ1-6; no clear D. CDR1 and CDR2 (germline): SGHVS, FNYEAQ. CDR3 length: 13 amino acids. Trimming took 8 bases from V and 7 from J, leaving 12 bases between them. The CDR3 nucleotides read TGTGCCAGCTCCCGGGTAGGGAATTCACCCCTCCACTTT. This gives the protein CASSRVGNSPLHF.

The DNA of the CDR3 is TGTGCCAGCACCAACGACAGGTGGGGGAACAATCAGCCCCAGCATTTT. Protein product: CASTNDRWGNNQPQHF. V and J are TRBV28 and TRBJ1-5, with D possibly being TRBD1 (6 bases). Per germline, CDR1 MDHEN and CDR2 SYDVKM. V shed 7 bases and J shed 3 bases, with 19 bases lying between them. The CDR3 has 16 amino acids.

The rearrangement uses TRBV12-3 or TRBV12-4 and TRBJ1-2; maybe TRBD1 (6 bases). This CDR3 spans 13 amino acids. V lost 5 bases and J lost 8, with 15 bases in between. DNA for the CDR3: TGTGCCAGCAGTCCGGGGGGGCTTGGAGGCTACACCTTC. It encodes CASSPGGLGGYTF.

V usage is TRBV28 and J usage is TRBJ1-6; 7 bases are shared with TRBD1. Germline trimming cut 6 bases from V and 9 bases from J; bases unmatched to any gene: 14. Germline V lookup: CDR1 MDHEN, CDR2 SYDVKM. This CDR3 has 16 residues. CDR3 sequence (DNA): TGTGCCAGCAGGGCCCATCCGGGACAGCGCGTTTCACCCCTCCACTTT. Its translation: CASRAHPGQRVSPLHF.

The chain combines TRBV7-3 with TRBJ1-1; D gene ambiguous. Germline V gene lookup returns CDR1 SGHTA and CDR2 FQGTGA. CDR3 length: 14 amino acids. The V gene lost 4 bases and the J gene lost 9 bases, with 18 bases spanning the gap. The CDR3 nucleotides are TGTGCCAGCAGCTCAGAAGGAGGACGGACCAAAGCTTTCTTT. Protein sequence: CASSSEGGRTKAFF.

Here the CDR3 reads CASKEYNSPLHF. The CDR3 DNA reads TGTGCCAGCAAGGAATATAATTCACCCCTCCACTTT. J is TRBJ1-6 and V is TRBV6-5, with D uncertain. CDR1 and CDR2 (germline): MNHEY, SVGAGI. The ends were cut back, 7 bases at V and 4 bases at J, with 5 bases in the middle. This CDR3 has 12 amino acids.